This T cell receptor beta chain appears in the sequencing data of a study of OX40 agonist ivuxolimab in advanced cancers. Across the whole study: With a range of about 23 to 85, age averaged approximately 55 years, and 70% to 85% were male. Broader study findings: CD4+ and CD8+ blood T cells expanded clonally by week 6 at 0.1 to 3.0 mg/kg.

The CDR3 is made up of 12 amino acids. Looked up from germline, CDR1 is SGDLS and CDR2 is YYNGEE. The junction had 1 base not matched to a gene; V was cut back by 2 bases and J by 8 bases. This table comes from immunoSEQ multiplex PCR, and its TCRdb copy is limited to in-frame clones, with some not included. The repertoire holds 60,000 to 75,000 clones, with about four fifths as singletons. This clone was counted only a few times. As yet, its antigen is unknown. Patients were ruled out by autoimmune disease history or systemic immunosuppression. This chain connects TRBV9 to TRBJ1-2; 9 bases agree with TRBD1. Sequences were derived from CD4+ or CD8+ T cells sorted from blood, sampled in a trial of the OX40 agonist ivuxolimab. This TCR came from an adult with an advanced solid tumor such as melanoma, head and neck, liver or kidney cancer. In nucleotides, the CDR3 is TGTGCCAGCAGCGTGACAGGGGGAGGCTACACCTTC. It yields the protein CASSVTGGGYTF.